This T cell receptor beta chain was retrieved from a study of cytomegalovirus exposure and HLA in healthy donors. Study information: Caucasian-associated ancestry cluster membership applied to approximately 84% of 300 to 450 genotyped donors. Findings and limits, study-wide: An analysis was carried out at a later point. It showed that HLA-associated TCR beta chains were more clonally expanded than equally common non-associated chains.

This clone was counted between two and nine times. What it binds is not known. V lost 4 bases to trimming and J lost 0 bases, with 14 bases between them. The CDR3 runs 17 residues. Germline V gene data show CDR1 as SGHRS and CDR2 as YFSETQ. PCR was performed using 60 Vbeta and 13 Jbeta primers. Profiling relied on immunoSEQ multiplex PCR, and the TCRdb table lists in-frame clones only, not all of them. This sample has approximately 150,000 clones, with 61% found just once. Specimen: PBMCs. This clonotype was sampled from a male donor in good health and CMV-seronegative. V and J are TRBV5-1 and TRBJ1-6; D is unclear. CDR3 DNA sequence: TGCGCCAGCAGCCCTGGACTCTGGAGCTCCTATAATTCACCCCTCCACTTT. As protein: CASSPGLWSSYNSPLHF.